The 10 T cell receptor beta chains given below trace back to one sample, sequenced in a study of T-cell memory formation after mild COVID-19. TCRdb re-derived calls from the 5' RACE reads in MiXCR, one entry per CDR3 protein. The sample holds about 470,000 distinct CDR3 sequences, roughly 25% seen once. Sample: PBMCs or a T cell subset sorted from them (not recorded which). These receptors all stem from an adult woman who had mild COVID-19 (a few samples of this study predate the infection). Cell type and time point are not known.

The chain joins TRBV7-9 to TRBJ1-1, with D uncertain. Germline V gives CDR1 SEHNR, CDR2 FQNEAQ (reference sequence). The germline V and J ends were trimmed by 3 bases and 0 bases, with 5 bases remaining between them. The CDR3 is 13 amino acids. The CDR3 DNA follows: TGTGCCAGCAGCTTTACTTTGAACACTGAAGCTTTCTTT. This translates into CASSFTLNTEAFF.

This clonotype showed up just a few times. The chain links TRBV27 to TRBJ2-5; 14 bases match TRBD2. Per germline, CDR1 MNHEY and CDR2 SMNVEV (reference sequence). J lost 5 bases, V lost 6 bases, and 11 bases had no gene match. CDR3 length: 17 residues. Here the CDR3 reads CASSSRTSGGSQETQYF. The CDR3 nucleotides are TGTGCCAGCAGCTCTAGGACTAGCGGGGGGTCTCAGGAGACCCAGTACTTC.

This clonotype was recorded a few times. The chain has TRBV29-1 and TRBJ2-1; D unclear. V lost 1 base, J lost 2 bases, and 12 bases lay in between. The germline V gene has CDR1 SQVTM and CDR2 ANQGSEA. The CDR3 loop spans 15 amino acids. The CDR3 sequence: CSVEGLEVTYNEQFF. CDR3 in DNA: TGCAGCGTTGAAGGGCTAGAAGTAACCTACAATGAGCAGTTCTTC.

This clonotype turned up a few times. CDR3 protein: CASSLHISANTEAFF. CDR3 sequence (DNA): TGTGCCAGCAGTCTACATATTTCGGCGAACACTGAAGCTTTCTTT. J is TRBJ1-1 and V is TRBV6-5; no definite D call. Per the germline V gene, CDR1 is MNHEY and CDR2 is SVGAGI. The V end lost 5 bases, the J end lost 1 base, and 14 bases lay between the germline ends. The CDR3 has 15 residues.

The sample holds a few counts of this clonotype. CDR3 loop: CASSRVSLREAFF. CDR3 DNA sequence: TGTGCCAGCAGTAGAGTTTCCTTACGGGAAGCTTTCTTT. The chain links TRBV14 to TRBJ1-1; D is uncertain. The CDR3 is 13 amino acids. The germline V and J ends were trimmed by 6 bases and 8 bases, with 16 bases remaining between them. Germline lookup yields CDR1 SGHDN and CDR2 FVKESK.

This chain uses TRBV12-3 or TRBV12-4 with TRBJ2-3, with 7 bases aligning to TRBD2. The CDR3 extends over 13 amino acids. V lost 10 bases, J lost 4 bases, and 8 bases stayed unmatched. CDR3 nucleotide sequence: TGTGCCACCCAACGGGGGGAGGCAGATACGCAGTATTTT. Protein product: CATQRGEADTQYF.

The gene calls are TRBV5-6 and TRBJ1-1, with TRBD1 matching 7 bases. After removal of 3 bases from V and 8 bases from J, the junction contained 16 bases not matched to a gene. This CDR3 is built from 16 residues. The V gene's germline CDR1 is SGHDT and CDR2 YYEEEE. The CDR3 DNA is TGTGCCAGCAGCTCCACTAGACAGGGCGGACTTTACGAAGCTTTCTTT. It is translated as CASSSTRQGGLYEAFF.

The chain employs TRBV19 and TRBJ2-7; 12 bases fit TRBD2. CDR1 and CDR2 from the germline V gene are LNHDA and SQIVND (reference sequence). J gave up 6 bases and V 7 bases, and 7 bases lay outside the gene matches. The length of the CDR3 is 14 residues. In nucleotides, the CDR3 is TGTGCCAGTAAAACGACTAGCGGGAGTTTCGAGCAGTACTTC. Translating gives CASKTTSGSFEQYF.

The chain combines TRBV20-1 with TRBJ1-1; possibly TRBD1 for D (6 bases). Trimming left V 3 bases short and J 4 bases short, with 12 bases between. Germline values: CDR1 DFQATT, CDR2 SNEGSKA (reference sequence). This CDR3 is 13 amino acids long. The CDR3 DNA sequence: TGCAGTGCTAGCAGGGGCGGCGGCACTGAAGCTTTCTTT. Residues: CSASRGGGTEAFF.

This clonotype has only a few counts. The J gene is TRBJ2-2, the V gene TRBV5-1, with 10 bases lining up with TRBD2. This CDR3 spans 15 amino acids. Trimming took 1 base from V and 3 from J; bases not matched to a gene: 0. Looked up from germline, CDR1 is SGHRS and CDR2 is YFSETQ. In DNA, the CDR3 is TGCGCCAGCAGCTTGAGCGGGAGGGACACCGGGGAGCTGTTTTTT. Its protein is CASSLSGRDTGELFF.